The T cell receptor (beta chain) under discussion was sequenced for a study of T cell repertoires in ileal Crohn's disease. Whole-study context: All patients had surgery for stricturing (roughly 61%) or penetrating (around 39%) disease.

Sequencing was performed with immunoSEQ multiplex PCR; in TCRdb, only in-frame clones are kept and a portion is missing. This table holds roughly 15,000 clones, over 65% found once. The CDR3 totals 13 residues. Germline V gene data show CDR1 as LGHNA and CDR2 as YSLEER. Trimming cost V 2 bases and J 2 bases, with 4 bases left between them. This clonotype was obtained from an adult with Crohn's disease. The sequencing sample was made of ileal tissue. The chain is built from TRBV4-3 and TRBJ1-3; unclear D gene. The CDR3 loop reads CASSQLPGNTIYF. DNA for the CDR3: TGCGCCAGCAGCCAACTACCTGGAAACACCATATATTTT.